This T cell receptor beta chain was identified during a study of T cell responses to AZD1222 COVID-19 vaccine. This table comes from immunoSEQ multiplex PCR, and its TCRdb copy is limited to in-frame clones, with some not included. The sample lists around 71,000 clones; roughly 80% were seen once. CDR1 is SNHLY, CDR2 FYNNEI, per germline. This CDR3 is 14 amino acids long. V lost 5 bases and J 1 base, leaving 11 bases between the germline ends. General study results and limits: Unmutated variant regions are reportedly targeted by nearly half of spike-specific TCRs. Donor demographics were predominantly white British with a female majority; clonal diversity may be underestimated.

Note on this clone: The antigen remains undetermined.

The chain uses TRBV2 and TRBJ1-1; no reliable D call. Material: peripheral blood, obtained 28 days after the second AZD1222 dose. The source of this sequence is an adult who received the AZD1222 COVID-19 vaccine. The CDR3 region has the DNA TGTGCCAGCAGTAGGAGCGGAGGGAACACTGAAGCTTTCTTT. Translated, it gives CASSRSGGNTEAFF.